The present T cell receptor beta chain was sequenced within a study of blood T cell repertoires in COVID-19. For the study at large: Researchers got acute and convalescent COVID-19 samples from the United States, Italy and Spain. PBMCs, B-cell-depleted T cells, or T cells provided the cDNA or gDNA that made up the material.

The CDR3 is 14 amino acids. Germline CDR1 reads LNHDA; CDR2 reads SQIVND (reference sequence). The V and J ends lost 7 bases and 0 bases respectively, with 10 bases between them. Per the authors' pipeline: Nucleated cell counts were estimated from reference gene primer amplification. Data came from immunoSEQ multiplex PCR; TCRdb stores just in-frame clones and leaves some out. Clone size and the V and J calls come from that table; the DNA yielded D and trimming. The sample records over 300,000 clones, roughly 90% being singletons. This chain uses TRBV19 with TRBJ2-1; D gene unclear. Sequenced material: peripheral blood. The clonotype originates from a man younger than 30 who had recovered from COVID-19. CDR3 sequence (DNA): TGTGCCAGTACTCCCGAGTCCTCCTACAATGAGCAGTTCTTC. Its protein is CASTPESSYNEQFF.